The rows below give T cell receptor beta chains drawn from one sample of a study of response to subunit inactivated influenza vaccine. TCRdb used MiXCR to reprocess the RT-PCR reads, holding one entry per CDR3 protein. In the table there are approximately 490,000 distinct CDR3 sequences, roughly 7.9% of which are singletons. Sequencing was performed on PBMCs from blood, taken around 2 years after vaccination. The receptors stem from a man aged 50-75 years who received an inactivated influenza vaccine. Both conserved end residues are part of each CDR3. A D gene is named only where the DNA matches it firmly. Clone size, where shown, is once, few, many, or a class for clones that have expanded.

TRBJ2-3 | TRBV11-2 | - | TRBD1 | CASRTTGRVGDTQYF | TGTGCCAGCAGGACGACAGGGCGGGTAGGAGATACGCAGTATTTT
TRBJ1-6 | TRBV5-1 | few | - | CASSFRGAGTGNSPLHF | TGCGCCAGCAGCTTCCGGGGAGCGGGAACGGGTAATTCACCCCTCCACTTT
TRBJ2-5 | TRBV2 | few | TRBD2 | CASSERLAQETQYF | TGTGCCAGCAGCGAACGACTAGCGCAAGAGACCCAGTACTTC
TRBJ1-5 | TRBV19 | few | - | CASSIIGQNNQPQHF | TGTGCCAGTAGTATAATAGGACAGAACAATCAGCCCCAGCATTTT
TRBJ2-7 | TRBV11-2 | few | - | CASSLSWAYEQYF | TGTGCCAGCAGCTTATCTTGGGCCTACGAGCAGTACTTC
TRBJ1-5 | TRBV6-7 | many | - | CASSSYSTIDGGNQPQHF | TGTGCCAGCAGTTCCTATTCAACTATAGACGGGGGCAATCAGCCCCAGCATTTT
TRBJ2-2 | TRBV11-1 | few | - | CASSFRQGDSPNTGELFF | TGTGCCAGCAGCTTTCGGCAGGGCGACTCACCGAACACCGGGGAGCTGTTTTTT
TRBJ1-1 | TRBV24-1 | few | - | CATSSWGYTEAFF | TGTGCCACCAGTTCTTGGGGTTACACTGAAGCTTTCTTT
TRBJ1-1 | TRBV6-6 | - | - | CASRSTSNTEAFF | TGTGCCAGCAGGTCAACTTCGAACACTGAAGCTTTCTTT
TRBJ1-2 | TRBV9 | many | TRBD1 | CASSGRTGFGYTF | TGTGCCAGCAGCGGAAGGACAGGGTTTGGCTACACCTTC
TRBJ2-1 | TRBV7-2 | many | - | CASSLGRREFF | TGTGCCAGCAGCTTAGGGCGTCGGGAGTTCTTC
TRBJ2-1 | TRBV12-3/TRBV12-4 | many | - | CASRPESGEQFF | TGTGCCAGCAGACCCGAGTCCGGTGAGCAGTTCTTC
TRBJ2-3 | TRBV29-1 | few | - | CSVEEGGADTQYF | TGCAGCGTTGAGGAGGGGGGTGCGGATACGCAGTATTTT
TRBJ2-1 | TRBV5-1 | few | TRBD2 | CASSLTSGRNYNEQFF | TGCGCCAGCAGCTTGACTAGCGGGAGGAACTACAATGAGCAGTTCTTC
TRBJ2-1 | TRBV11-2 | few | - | CASSLEESSYNEQFF | TGTGCCAGCAGCTTAGAGGAGAGCTCCTACAATGAGCAGTTCTTC
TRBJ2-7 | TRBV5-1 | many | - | CASSPGTVSYEQYF | TGTGCCAGCAGCCCCGGGACTGTATCCTACGAGCAGTACTTC
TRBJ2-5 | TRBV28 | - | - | CASSLAGARSQETQYF | TGTGCCAGCAGTTTAGCGGGGGCGCGGTCCCAAGAGACCCAGTACTTC
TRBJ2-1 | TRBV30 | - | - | CAWSVARIEQFF | TGTGCCTGGAGTGTAGCGAGGATTGAGCAGTTCTTC
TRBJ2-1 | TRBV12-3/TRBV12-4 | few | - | CASSFTTGNEQFF | TGTGCCAGCAGTTTTACTACAGGGAATGAGCAGTTCTTC
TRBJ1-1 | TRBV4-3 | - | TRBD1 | CASSQRGRTEAFF | TGCGCCAGCAGCCAAAGGGGGCGGACTGAAGCTTTCTTT
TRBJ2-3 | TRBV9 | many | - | CASSVEATDTQYF | TGTGCCAGCAGCGTAGAGGCCACAGATACGCAGTATTTT
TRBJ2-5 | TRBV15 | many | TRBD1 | CATSTIPMDRGVETQYF | TGTGCCACCAGTACCATACCCATGGACAGGGGAGTGGAGACCCAGTACTTC
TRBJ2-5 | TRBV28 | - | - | CASRPSGDLLETQYF | TGTGCCAGCAGACCTTCGGGGGATTTGTTGGAGACCCAGTACTTC
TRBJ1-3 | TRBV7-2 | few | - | CASSHTSGTRSGNTIYF | TGTGCCAGCAGCCATACGTCCGGGACACGCTCTGGAAACACCATATATTTT
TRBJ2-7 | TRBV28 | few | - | CASSEVRNEQYF | TGTGCCAGCAGTGAGGTTAGAAACGAGCAGTACTTC
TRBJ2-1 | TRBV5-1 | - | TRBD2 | CASSLVGTSQGNEQFF | TGCGCCAGCAGCTTGGTGGGGACTAGTCAGGGCAATGAGCAGTTCTTC
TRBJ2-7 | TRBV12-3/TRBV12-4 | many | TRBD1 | CASSLMGQSNYEQYF | TGTGCCAGCAGTTTAATGGGACAGTCCAACTACGAGCAGTACTTC
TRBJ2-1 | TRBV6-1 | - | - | CASSPTSIGYNEQFF | TGTGCCAGCAGTCCCACTAGTATAGGCTACAATGAGCAGTTCTTC
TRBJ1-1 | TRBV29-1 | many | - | CSVGPALNTEAFF | TGCAGCGTTGGTCCTGCATTGAACACTGAAGCTTTCTTT
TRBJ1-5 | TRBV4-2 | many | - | CASSPENNQPQHF | TGTGCCAGCAGCCCCGAGAACAATCAGCCCCAGCATTTT